This T cell receptor (beta chain) was profiled in a study of regulatory T cells in long-lasting Graves disease. The CDR3 runs 11 residues. The V end lost 5 bases, the J end lost 13 bases, and 9 bases lay between the germline ends. Germline V lookup: CDR1 SEHNR, CDR2 FQNEAQ (reference sequence). To make TCR beta libraries, researchers used iRepertoire HTBI primers and Arm-PCR of CDR3 regions. Using its own MiXCR run on the multiplex PCR reads, TCRdb lists one record per CDR3 protein. The sample consists of 650,000 to 700,000 distinct CDR3 sequences, about 32% of them appearing once. Time point here: persistent/refractory GD, antithyroid drugs over 5 years with positive TRAb. The TCR library was made from RNA extracted from PBMCs. This clonotype was detected once.

J is TRBJ1-6 and V is TRBV7-9; the D is unclear. Specimen: peripheral blood mononuclear cells (PBMCs), collected when the disease was refractory, from a patient treated with antithyroid drugs. The receptor's source is a female donor with Graves disease. The CDR3 loop reads CASSAVGPLHF. In DNA, the CDR3 is TGTGCCAGCAGCGCTGTGGGCCCCCTCCACTTT.